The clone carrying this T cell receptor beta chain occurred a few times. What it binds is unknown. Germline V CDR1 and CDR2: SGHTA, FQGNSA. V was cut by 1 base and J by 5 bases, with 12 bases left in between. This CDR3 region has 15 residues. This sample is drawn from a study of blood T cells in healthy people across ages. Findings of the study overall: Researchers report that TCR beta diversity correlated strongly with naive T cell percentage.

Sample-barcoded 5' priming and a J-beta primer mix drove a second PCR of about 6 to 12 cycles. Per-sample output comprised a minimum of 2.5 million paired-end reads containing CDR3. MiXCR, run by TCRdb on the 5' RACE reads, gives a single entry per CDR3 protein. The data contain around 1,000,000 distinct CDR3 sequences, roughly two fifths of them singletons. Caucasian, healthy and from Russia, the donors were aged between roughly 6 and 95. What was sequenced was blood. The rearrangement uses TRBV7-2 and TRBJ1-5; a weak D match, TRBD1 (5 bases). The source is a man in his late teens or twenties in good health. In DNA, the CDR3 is TGTGCCAGCAGCTTAGAACGGGCAGGGCATCAGCCCCAGCATTTT. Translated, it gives CASSLERAGHQPQHF.